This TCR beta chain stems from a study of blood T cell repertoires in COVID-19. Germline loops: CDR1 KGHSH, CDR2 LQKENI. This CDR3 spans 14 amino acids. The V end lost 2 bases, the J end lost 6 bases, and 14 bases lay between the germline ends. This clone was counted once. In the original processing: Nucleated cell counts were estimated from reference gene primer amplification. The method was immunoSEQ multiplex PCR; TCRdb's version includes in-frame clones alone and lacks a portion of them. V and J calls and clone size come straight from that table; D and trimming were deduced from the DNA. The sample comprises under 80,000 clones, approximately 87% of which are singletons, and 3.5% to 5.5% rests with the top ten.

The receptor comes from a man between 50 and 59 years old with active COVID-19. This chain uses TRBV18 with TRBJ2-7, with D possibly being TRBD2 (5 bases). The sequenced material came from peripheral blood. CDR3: CASSPSGVIAEQYF. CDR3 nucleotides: TGTGCCAGCTCACCATCCGGGGTCATAGCCGAGCAGTACTTC.